This T cell receptor beta chain was obtained from a study of cytomegalovirus exposure and HLA in healthy donors. V shed 0 bases and J shed 7 bases, with 16 bases lying between them. The CDR3 is 16 residues long. CDR1 is SGHTA, CDR2 FQGNSA, per germline. PCR employed 60 Vbeta and 13 Jbeta primers. This table comes from immunoSEQ multiplex PCR, and its TCRdb copy is limited to in-frame clones, with some not included. The sample gives fewer than 150,000 clones, more than 70% of which show up once; around 3.1% is in the top ten. The receptor was isolated from a man between 40 and 49 years old in good health and CMV-seronegative. Material: PBMCs. The genes are TRBV7-2 and TRBJ2-1; D is perhaps TRBD2 (6 bases). CDR3 region: CASSLARGLVSNEQFF. DNA of the CDR3: TGTGCCAGCAGCTTAGCGCGGGGCTTGGTGTCGAATGAGCAGTTCTTC.